The 5 T cell receptor beta chains given below trace back to one sample, sequenced in a study of T cells in Graves' hyperthyroidism and ophthalmopathy. The investigators amplified TCR beta CDR3 regions from RNA transcripts. The TCR CDR3 first-round RT-PCR relied on the HTBI primer set. MiXCR, run by TCRdb on the multiplex PCR reads, gives a single entry per CDR3 protein. The data contain 330,000 or so distinct CDR3 sequences, around 20% of them singletons. Sequenced material: blood. These receptor sequences come from a man over 45 with Graves' ophthalmopathy.

In this sample, this clonotype turned up once. This chain links TRBV3-1 with TRBJ1-3; D unresolved. V shed 1 base and J shed 4 bases, with 11 bases lying between them. Per germline, CDR1 LGHDT and CDR2 YNNKEL (reference sequence). This CDR3 region has 15 residues. The chain's CDR3 is CASSQVQVGGNTIYF. The CDR3 DNA reads as TGTGCCAGCAGCCAAGTTCAGGTTGGCGGAAACACCATATATTTT.

This chain uses TRBV5-5 with TRBJ2-1; D remains unclear. Germline CDR1 reads SGHKS; CDR2 reads YYEKEE (reference sequence). This CDR3 comprises 12 residues. V gave up 0 bases and J gave up 12 bases, with 10 bases separating them. CDR3 coding DNA: TGTGCCAGCAGCTTGGCCGCGTCCGGGCAGTTCTTC. Its translation is CASSLAASGQFF.

This clonotype was seen at least ten times. The gene calls are TRBV30 and TRBJ1-4, with TRBD1 matching over 8 bases. V lost 0 bases and J lost 10; bases outside the gene matches: 1. CDR3 length: 12 amino acids. From germline, CDR1 is GTSNPN and CDR2 SVGIG (reference sequence). The chain's CDR3 is CAWSVTGGKLFF. The CDR3 coding sequence is TGTGCCTGGAGTGTAACAGGGGGAAAACTGTTTTTT.

This clonotype has only a few counts. The V gene is TRBV6-6, the J gene TRBJ2-7; D unresolved. Trimming pared 0 bases from V and 3 bases from J, leaving 3 bases between. CDR1 is MNHNY, CDR2 SVGAGI, per germline (reference sequence). The CDR3 is 12 amino acids. The CDR3 nucleotides read TGTGCCAGCAGTTACTCAGTCTACGAGCAGTACTTC. Translation gives CASSYSVYEQYF.

This clonotype was detected a few times. V is TRBV24-1 and J is TRBJ1-1; a weak D match, TRBD1 (6 bases). Trimming removed 1 base from V and 8 bases from J, with 13 bases in between. Looked up from germline, CDR1 is KGHDR and CDR2 is SFDVKD. The CDR3 extends over 14 amino acids. DNA for the CDR3: TGTGCCACCAGTGATTTACCGGGGGGGGCCGAAGCTTTCTTT. It specifies CATSDLPGGAEAFF.